The next 15 T cell receptor beta chains were all read from a single sample in a study of CD8+CD57+ T cells in acquired aplastic anemia. CD8+CD57+ cell expansion, shown by flow cytometry, had occurred in the patients selected for sequencing. It was genomic DNA that served as the template for profiling TCR beta VDJ and CDR3. One entry per CDR3 protein, called by TCRdb with MiXCR from the reads. The sample gives 150,000 to 180,000 distinct CDR3 sequences, 40% to 65% of which show up once; about 12% is in the top ten. Sample: sorted CD4+, CD8+, or CD8+CD57+ T cells (not recorded which) from PBMCs. These TCRs come from a human donor with aplastic anemia.

Note on this clonotype: Just one base apart from a much larger clone, this may be a read error. The chain joins TRBV5-1 to TRBJ2-2; D might be TRBD2 (7 bases). The CDR3 spans 18 residues. V was trimmed by 4 bases and J by 9 bases, leaving 28 bases between them. Germline V gives CDR1 SGHRS, CDR2 YFSETQ. The CDR3 nucleotides are TGCGCCAGCAGCCCCGTGACTGGCGGGGGCCAAGTGGTTCGGGAGCTGTTTTTT. Translated, it gives CASSPVTGGGQVVRELFF. Looking up the rest from reference TRBV5-1 and TRBJ2-2 gives the full variable domain: KAGVTQTPRYLIKTRGQQVTLSCSPISGHRSVSWYQQTPGQGLQFLFEYFSETQRNKGNFPGRFSGRQFSNSRSEMNVSTLELGDSALYLCASSPVTGGGQVVRELFFGEGSRLTVL.

There are a few counts of this clonotype. The rearrangement links TRBV24-1 to TRBJ1-2; D call uncertain. The CDR3 runs to 12 residues. V was clipped by 0 bases and J by 10 bases, with 8 bases between them. Germline CDR1 and CDR2: KGHDR and SFDVKD. The CDR3 is CATSDLLHFYTF. The CDR3 DNA reads as TGTGCCACCAGTGATTTGCTACACTTCTACACCTTC.

This chain links TRBV5-1 with TRBJ1-2; unclear D gene. The CDR3 extends over 14 amino acids. The germline V and J ends were trimmed by 0 bases and 0 bases, with 6 bases remaining between them. Germline lookup yields CDR1 SGHRS and CDR2 YFSETQ. The CDR3 bases are TGCGCCAGCAGCTTGGGCGATACTAACTATGGCTACACCTTC. Translated: CASSLGDTNYGYTF.

This clonotype was seen many times. The chain employs TRBV10-3 and TRBJ2-1; a possible D gene is TRBD2 (7 bases). Between the trimmed V and J ends, which lost 4 bases and 7 bases, there was a span of 14 bases. The CDR3 is 14 amino acids. Germline CDR1 reads ENHRY; CDR2 reads SYGVKD. The CDR3 is CAISVGGGLNEQFF. The CDR3 bases are TGTGCCATCAGTGTGGGGGGGGGGCTTAATGAGCAGTTCTTC.

This chain uses TRBV15 with TRBJ2-7, with 8 bases matching TRBD1. With 3 bases clipped from V and 3 bases from J, the junction kept 7 bases outside the gene matches. CDR3 size: 15 residues. In germline, CDR1 is LNHNV, CDR2 YYDKDF (reference sequence). CDR3: CATSSEGRGLYEQYF. The CDR3 coding sequence is TGTGCCACCAGCAGTGAGGGCAGGGGGCTCTACGAGCAGTACTTC.

The chain joins TRBV11-2 to TRBJ2-7; 8 nucleotides agree with TRBD2. The CDR3 consists of 16 residues. Germline values: CDR1 SGHAT, CDR2 FQNNGV. Losses at the gene ends were 1 base for V and 7 bases for J; bases not matched to a gene: 12. CDR3 sequence: CASSLGGRGVKGEQYF. The CDR3 nucleotides are TGTGCCAGCAGCTTAGGAGGGCGGGGGGTAAAAGGGGAGCAGTACTTC.

The V call is TRBV19, the J call TRBJ2-7; either TRBD1 or TRBD2 may supply D (5 bases each). The CDR3 totals 13 residues. V lost 5 bases, J lost 5 bases, and 13 bases lay in between. Germline V lookup: CDR1 LNHDA, CDR2 SQIVND (reference sequence). In DNA form, the CDR3 reads TGTGCCAGTAGTGGTTGGGGGATCCACGAGCAGTACTTC. This sequence encodes CASSGWGIHEQYF.

The rearrangement joins TRBV20-1 to TRBJ2-7, with TRBD2 as a possible D gene (5 bases). This CDR3 is built from 14 residues. V shed 5 bases and J shed 2 bases, with 16 bases lying between them. Germline CDR1 is DFQATT and CDR2 is SNEGSKA (reference sequence). The CDR3, as DNA: TGCAGTGCTGAGAAACGGACTCGAACCTACGAGCAGTACTTC. It specifies CSAEKRTRTYEQYF.

The table lists this clonotype with a count of one. V usage is TRBV6-5 and J usage is TRBJ1-2; weak D call: TRBD1 (6 bases). The V end lost 2 bases, the J end lost 8 bases, and 12 bases lay between the germline ends. The CDR3 loop spans 13 amino acids. Germline lookup yields CDR1 MNHEY and CDR2 SVGAGI. CDR3 protein: CASSYGGARGYTF. DNA of the CDR3: TGTGCCAGCAGTTACGGGGGCGCAAGGGGCTACACCTTC.

This clonotype was detected many times. J is TRBJ2-7 and V is TRBV7-8; 9 bases match TRBD2. The CDR3 covers 16 residues. Germline values: CDR1 SGHVS, CDR2 FQNEAQ. The trim removed 3 bases at V and 2 bases at J, leaving 8 bases unmatched. CDR3 loop: CASSFPSGLATYEQYF. For the CDR3, the DNA is TGTGCCAGCAGCTTCCCTTCGGGACTAGCTACCTACGAGCAGTACTTC.

This clonotype was detected ten times or more. The J gene is TRBJ2-1, the V gene TRBV15, with D perhaps TRBD1 or TRBD2 (5 bases each). The CDR3 consists of 17 residues. The V gene's germline CDR1 is LNHNV and CDR2 YYDKDF (reference sequence). Trimming left V 1 base short and J 7 bases short, with 20 bases between. CDR3 bases: TGTGCCACCAGCAGAGGTTTCGTCGGGACCTCCAGGAATGAGCAGTTCTTC. Translated, it gives CATSRGFVGTSRNEQFF.

In this sample, this clonotype turned up many times. V gene TRBV4-2 combines with J gene TRBJ1-2, with 7 bases fitting TRBD1. The CDR3 extends over 19 amino acids. Germline assignment: CDR1 LGHNA and CDR2 YNFKEQ. Unmatched junction bases numbered 22, after V lost 4 bases and J lost 5 bases. DNA for the CDR3: TGTGCCAGCAGCCTCCAGAGAGCAGGGGGACCTCACCCTAGGTATGGCTACACCTTC. The encoded protein is CASSLQRAGGPHPRYGYTF.

With respect to this clonotype: A much larger clone differs from this one at a single base, so this may be a read error. The V and J genes are TRBV5-6 and TRBJ1-4; D remains ambiguous. V was cut by 5 bases and J by 4 bases, with 12 bases left in between. Per germline, CDR1 SGHDT and CDR2 YYEEEE. This CDR3 contains 14 residues. DNA for the CDR3: TGTGCCAGCAGTCAAGGTACCTTTAATGAAAAACTGTTTTTT. This translates into CASSQGTFNEKLFF.

The chain joins TRBV19 to TRBJ1-2; a possible D gene is TRBD1 (5 bases). Per germline, CDR1 LNHDA and CDR2 SQIVND (reference sequence). The CDR3 spans 13 residues. V lost 3 bases and J 6 bases, leaving 11 bases between the germline ends. The CDR3 region is CASSIGRGNGYTF. CDR3 DNA: TGTGCCAGTAGTATTGGTCGGGGGAATGGCTACACCTTC.

There are many counts of this clonotype. The chain employs TRBV7-9 and TRBJ1-6; the match to TRBD1 covers 11 bases. The CDR3 length is 16 residues. With 2 bases clipped from V and 9 bases from J, the junction kept 6 bases outside the gene matches. Germline V gene data show CDR1 as SEHNR and CDR2 as FQNEAQ (reference sequence). CDR3 DNA: TGTGCCAGCAGCTTAAATGCGGGACAGGGGGGTTCACCCCTCCACTTT. Protein sequence: CASSLNAGQGGSPLHF.